The clone carrying this T cell receptor (beta chain) turned up a few times. Antigen specificity is unknown. This sample stems from a study of molecular identifiers for immune sequencing clone quantification. In the study overall: RNA, taken in replicates from roughly 21,000 or 96,000 naive CD8 cells, was split five ways, with four sequenced.

Findings and caveats of the study: Whereas clones above 20 RNA copies held under 1% of naive-cell molecules, they held over 98% of effector molecules.

Per the germline V gene, CDR1 is SGDLS and CDR2 is YYNGEE. The CDR3 totals 13 residues. Trimming removed 4 bases from V and 7 bases from J; junction bases left unmatched: 6. TCRdb reprocessed the PCR reads with MiXCR, giving one entry per CDR3 protein. The table records approximately 680,000 distinct CDR3 sequences, around 25% of them present only once. This clonotype originated in a human donor in good health. Some libraries in this study had Jurkat cell RNA spiked in. Sequenced sample: naive CD8+ T cells from blood, with Jurkat cell RNA spiked in. The subset: FACS-sorted CD8+CD4-CCR7+CD45RA+ naive T cells. The chain is built from TRBV9 and TRBJ2-3; 7 positions match TRBD2. CDR3 DNA: TGTGCCAGCAGCACGGGGGGAGCTAATACGCAGTATTTT. Translating it yields CASSTGGANTQYF.